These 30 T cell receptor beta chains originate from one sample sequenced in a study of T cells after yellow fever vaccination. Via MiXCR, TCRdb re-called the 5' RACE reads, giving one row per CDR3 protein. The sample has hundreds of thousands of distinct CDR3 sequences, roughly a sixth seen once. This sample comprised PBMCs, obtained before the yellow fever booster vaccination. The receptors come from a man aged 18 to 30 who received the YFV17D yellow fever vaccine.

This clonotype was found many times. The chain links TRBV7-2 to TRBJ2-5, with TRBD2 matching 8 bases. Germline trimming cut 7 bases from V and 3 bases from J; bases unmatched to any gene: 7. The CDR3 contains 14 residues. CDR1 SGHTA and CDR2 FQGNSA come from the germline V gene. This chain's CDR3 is CASTPGGGKETQYF. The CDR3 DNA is TGTGCCAGCACGCCCGGCGGGGGGAAAGAGACCCAGTACTTC.

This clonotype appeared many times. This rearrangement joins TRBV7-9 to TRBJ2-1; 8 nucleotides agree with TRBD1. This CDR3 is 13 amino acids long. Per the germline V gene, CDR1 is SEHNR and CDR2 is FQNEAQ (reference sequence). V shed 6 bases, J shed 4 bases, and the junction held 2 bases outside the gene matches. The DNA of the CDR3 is TGTGCCAGCAGGGGGACAGGATACAATGAGCAGTTCTTC. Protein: CASRGTGYNEQFF.

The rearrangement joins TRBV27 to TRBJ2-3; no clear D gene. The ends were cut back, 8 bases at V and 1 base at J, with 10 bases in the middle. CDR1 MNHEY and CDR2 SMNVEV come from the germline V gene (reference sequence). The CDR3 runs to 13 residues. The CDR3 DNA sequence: TGTGCCAGCCCCCACGCGTGCACAGATACGCAGTATTTT. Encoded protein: CASPHACTDTQYF.

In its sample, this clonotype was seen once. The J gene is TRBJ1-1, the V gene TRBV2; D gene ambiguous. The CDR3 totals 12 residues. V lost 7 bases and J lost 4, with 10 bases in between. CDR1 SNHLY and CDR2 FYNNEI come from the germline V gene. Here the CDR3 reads CASTRVATEAFF. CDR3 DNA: TGTGCCAGCACAAGGGTGGCCACTGAAGCTTTCTTT.

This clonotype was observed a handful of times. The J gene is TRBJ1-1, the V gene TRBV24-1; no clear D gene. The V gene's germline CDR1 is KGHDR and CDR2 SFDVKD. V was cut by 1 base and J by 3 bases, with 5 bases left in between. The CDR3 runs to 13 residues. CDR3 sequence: CATSDFADTEAFF. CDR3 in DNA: TGTGCCACCAGTGATTTTGCCGACACTGAAGCTTTCTTT.

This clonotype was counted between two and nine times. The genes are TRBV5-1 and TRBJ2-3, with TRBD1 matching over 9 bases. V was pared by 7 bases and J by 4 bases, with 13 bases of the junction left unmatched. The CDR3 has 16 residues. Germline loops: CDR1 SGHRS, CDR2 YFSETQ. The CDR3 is CASSIGRDRDADTQYF. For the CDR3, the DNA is TGCGCCAGCTCTATCGGCCGGGACAGGGACGCAGATACGCAGTATTTT.

The CDR3 DNA reads TGTGCCAGCAGCGCCAGGACAGGGTGGGATGGCTACACCTTC. Amino acid sequence: CASSARTGWDGYTF. This chain joins TRBV9 and TRBJ1-2; 8 bases align to TRBD1. Looked up from germline, CDR1 is SGDLS and CDR2 is YYNGEE. This CDR3 has 14 residues. Unmatched junction bases numbered 7, after V lost 3 bases and J lost 6 bases.

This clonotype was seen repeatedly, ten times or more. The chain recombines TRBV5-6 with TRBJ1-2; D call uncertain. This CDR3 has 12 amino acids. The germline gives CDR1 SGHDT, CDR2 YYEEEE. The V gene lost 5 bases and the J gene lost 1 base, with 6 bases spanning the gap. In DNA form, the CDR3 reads TGTGCCAGCAGTTTAAGTAACTATGGCTACACCTTC. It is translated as CASSLSNYGYTF.

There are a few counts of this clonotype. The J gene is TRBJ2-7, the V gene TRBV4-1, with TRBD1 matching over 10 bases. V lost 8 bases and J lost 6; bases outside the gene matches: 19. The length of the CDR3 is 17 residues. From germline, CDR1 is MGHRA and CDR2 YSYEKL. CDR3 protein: CASSQPGQGLPEPEQYF. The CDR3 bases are TGCGCCAGCTCGCAACCGGGACAGGGGCTCCCCGAGCCCGAGCAGTACTTC.

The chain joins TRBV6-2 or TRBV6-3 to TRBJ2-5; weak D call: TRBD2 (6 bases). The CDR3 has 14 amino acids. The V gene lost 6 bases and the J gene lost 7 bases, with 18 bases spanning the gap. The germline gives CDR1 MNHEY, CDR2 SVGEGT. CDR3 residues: CASRTRGTAGTQYF. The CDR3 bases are TGTGCCAGCAGAACCCGCGGGACCGCCGGGACCCAGTACTTC.

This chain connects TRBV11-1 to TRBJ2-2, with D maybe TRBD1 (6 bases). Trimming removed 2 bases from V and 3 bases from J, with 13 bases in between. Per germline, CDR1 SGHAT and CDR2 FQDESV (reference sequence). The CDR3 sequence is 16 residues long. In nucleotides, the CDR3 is TGTGCCAGCAGCTTATTGCCAGGGGTCGACACCGGGGAGCTGTTTTTT. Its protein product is CASSLLPGVDTGELFF.

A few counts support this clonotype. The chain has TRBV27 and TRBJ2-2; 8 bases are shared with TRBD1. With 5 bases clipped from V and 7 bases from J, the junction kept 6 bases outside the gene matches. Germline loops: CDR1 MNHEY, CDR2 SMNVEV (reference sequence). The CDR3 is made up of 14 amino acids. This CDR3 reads CASSHRGAIGELFF. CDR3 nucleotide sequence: TGTGCCAGCAGTCACAGGGGGGCAATCGGGGAGCTGTTTTTT.

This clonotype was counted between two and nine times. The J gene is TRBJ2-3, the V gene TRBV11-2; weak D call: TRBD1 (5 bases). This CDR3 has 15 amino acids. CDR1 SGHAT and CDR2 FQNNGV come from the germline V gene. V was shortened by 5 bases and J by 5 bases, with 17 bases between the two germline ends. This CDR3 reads CASSPPGQGGDTQYF. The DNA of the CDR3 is TGTGCCAGCAGCCCCCCTGGGCAGGGCGGAGATACGCAGTATTTT.

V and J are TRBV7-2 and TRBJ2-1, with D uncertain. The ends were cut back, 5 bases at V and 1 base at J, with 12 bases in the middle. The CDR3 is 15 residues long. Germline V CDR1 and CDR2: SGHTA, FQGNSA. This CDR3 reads CASSPTYSSYNEQFF. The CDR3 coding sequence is TGTGCCAGCAGCCCGACCTACAGTTCCTACAATGAGCAGTTCTTC. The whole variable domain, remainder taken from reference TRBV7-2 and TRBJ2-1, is GAGVSQSPSNKVTEKGKDVELRCDPISGHTALYWYRQSLGQGLEFLIYFQGNSAPDKSGLPSDRFSAERTGGSVSTLTIQRTQQEDSAVYLCASSPTYSSYNEQFFGPGTRLTVL.

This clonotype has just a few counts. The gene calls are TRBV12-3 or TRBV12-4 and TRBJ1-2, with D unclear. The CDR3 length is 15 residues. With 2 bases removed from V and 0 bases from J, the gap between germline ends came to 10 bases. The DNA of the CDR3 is TGTGCCAGCAGTTTAAGCACGGTGGCTAACTATGGCTACACCTTC. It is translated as CASSLSTVANYGYTF.

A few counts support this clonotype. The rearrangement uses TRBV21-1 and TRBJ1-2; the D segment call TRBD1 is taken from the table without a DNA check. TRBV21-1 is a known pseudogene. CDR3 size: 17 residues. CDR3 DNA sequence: TGTGCCAGCACCCCTGGAAGGGACAGGACGCTTCACTATGGCTACACCTTC. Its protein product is CASTPGRDRTLHYGYTF.

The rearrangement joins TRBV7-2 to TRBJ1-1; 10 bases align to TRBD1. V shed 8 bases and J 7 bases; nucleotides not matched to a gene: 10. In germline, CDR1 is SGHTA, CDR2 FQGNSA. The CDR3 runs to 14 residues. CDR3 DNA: TGTGCCAGCCGGGACAGGGGTCGAGTTGGTGAAGCTTTCTTT. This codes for CASRDRGRVGEAFF.

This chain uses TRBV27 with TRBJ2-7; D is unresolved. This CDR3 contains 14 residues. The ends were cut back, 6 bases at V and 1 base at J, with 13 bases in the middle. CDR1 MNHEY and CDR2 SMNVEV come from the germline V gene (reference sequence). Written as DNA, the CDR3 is TGTGCCAGCAGGATAGGGCCCCGATCCTACGAGCAGTACGTC. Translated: CASRIGPRSYEQYV.

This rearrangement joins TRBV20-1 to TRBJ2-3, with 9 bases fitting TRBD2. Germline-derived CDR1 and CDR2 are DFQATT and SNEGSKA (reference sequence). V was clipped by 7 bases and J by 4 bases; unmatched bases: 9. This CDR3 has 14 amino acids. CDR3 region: CSVRAGGPSDTQYF. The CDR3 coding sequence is TGCAGTGTTCGGGCGGGGGGGCCGTCAGATACGCAGTATTTT.

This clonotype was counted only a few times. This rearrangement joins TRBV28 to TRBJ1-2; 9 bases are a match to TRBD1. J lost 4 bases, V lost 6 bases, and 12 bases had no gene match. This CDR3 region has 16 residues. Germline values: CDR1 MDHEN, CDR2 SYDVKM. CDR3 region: CASSYSGTGRGYGYTF. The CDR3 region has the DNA TGTGCCAGCAGCTACTCCGGGACAGGGAGGGGCTATGGCTACACCTTC.

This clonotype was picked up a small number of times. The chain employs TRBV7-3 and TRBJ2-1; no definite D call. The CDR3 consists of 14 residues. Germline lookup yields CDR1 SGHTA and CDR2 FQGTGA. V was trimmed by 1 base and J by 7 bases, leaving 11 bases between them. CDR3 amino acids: CASSLRPSENEQFF. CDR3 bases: TGTGCCAGCAGCTTAAGGCCATCCGAAAATGAGCAGTTCTTC.

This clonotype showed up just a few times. CDR3 bases: TGTGCCAGCAGCTTAGTGGGGGGTCCTAATGAGCAGTTCTTC. The encoded protein is CASSLVGGPNEQFF. The rearrangement joins TRBV7-9 to TRBJ2-1, with D possibly TRBD2 on 6 matching bases. V was shortened by 1 base and J by 7 bases, with 11 bases between the two germline ends. The CDR3 loop spans 14 amino acids. The germline V gene has CDR1 SEHNR and CDR2 FQNEAQ (reference sequence). The full variable domain, with the rest looked up from reference TRBV7-9 and TRBJ2-1, is DTGVSQNPRHKITKRGQNVTFRCDPISEHNRLYWYRQTLGQGPEFLTYFQNEAQLEKSRLLSDRFSAERPKGSFSTLEIQRTEQGDSAMYLCASSLVGGPNEQFFGPGTRLTVL.

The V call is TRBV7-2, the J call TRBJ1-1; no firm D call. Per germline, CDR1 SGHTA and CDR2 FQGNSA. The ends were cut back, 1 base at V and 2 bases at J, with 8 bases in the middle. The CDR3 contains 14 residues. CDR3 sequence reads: CASSLVGLNTEAFF. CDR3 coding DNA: TGTGCCAGCAGCTTAGTAGGGCTTAACACTGAAGCTTTCTTT.

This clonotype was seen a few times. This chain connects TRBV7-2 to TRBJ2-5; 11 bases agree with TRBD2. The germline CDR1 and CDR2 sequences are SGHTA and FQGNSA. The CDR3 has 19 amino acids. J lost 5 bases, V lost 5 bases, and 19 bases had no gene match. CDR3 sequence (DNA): TGTGCCAGCAGCCCCCTGGGGGGTCCTAGCGGGGGGCGGTGGGAGACCCAGTACTTC. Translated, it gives CASSPLGGPSGGRWETQYF.

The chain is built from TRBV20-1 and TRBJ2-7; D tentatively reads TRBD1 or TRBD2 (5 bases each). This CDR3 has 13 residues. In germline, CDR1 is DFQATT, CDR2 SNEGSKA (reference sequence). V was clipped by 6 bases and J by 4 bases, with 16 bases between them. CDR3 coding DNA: TGCAGTGCGATGCAGGGCACGGGGTACGAGCAGTACTTC. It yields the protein CSAMQGTGYEQYF.

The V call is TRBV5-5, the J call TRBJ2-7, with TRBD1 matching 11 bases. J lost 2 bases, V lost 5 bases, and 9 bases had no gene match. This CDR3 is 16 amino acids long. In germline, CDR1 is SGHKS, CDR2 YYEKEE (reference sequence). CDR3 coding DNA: TGTGCCAGCAGTTCCCTTCCGGGACAGGGGGCCTACGAGCAGTACTTC. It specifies CASSSLPGQGAYEQYF. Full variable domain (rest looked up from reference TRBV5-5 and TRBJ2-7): DAGVTQSPTHLIKTRGQQVTLRCSPISGHKSVSWYQQVLGQGPQFIFQYYEKEERGRGNFPDRFSARQFPNYSSELNVNALLLGDSALYLCASSSLPGQGAYEQYFGPGTRLTVT.

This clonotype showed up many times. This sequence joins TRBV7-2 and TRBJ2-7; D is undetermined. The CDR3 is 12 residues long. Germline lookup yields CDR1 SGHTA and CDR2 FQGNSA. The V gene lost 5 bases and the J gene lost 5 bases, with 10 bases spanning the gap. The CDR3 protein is CASSPGGHEQYF. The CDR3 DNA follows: TGTGCCAGCAGCCCGGGTGGCCACGAGCAGTACTTC. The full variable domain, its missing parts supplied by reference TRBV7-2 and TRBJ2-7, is GAGVSQSPSNKVTEKGKDVELRCDPISGHTALYWYRQSLGQGLEFLIYFQGNSAPDKSGLPSDRFSAERTGGSVSTLTIQRTQQEDSAVYLCASSPGGHEQYFGPGTRLTVT.

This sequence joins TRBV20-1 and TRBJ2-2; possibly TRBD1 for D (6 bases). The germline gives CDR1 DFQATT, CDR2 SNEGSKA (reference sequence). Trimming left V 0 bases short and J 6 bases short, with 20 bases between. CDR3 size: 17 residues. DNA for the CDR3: TGCAGTGCTAGAGAACGGCCCAGGACAGCTAGGGCCGGGGAGCTGTTTTTT. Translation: CSARERPRTARAGELFF.

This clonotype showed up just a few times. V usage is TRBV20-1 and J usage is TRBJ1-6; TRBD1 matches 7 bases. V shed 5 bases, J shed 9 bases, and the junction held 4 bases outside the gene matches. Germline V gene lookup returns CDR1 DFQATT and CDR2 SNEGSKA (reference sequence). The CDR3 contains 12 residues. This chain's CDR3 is CSASDRTSPLHF. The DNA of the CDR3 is TGCAGTGCTTCGGACAGGACTTCACCCCTCCACTTT.

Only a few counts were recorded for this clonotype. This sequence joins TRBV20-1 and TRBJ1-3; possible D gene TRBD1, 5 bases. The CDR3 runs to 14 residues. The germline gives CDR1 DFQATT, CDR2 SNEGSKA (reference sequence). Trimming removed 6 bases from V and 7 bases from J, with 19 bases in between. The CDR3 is CSAPGTADRNTIYF. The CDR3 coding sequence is TGCAGTGCACCCGGGACGGCCGATAGGAACACCATATATTTT.